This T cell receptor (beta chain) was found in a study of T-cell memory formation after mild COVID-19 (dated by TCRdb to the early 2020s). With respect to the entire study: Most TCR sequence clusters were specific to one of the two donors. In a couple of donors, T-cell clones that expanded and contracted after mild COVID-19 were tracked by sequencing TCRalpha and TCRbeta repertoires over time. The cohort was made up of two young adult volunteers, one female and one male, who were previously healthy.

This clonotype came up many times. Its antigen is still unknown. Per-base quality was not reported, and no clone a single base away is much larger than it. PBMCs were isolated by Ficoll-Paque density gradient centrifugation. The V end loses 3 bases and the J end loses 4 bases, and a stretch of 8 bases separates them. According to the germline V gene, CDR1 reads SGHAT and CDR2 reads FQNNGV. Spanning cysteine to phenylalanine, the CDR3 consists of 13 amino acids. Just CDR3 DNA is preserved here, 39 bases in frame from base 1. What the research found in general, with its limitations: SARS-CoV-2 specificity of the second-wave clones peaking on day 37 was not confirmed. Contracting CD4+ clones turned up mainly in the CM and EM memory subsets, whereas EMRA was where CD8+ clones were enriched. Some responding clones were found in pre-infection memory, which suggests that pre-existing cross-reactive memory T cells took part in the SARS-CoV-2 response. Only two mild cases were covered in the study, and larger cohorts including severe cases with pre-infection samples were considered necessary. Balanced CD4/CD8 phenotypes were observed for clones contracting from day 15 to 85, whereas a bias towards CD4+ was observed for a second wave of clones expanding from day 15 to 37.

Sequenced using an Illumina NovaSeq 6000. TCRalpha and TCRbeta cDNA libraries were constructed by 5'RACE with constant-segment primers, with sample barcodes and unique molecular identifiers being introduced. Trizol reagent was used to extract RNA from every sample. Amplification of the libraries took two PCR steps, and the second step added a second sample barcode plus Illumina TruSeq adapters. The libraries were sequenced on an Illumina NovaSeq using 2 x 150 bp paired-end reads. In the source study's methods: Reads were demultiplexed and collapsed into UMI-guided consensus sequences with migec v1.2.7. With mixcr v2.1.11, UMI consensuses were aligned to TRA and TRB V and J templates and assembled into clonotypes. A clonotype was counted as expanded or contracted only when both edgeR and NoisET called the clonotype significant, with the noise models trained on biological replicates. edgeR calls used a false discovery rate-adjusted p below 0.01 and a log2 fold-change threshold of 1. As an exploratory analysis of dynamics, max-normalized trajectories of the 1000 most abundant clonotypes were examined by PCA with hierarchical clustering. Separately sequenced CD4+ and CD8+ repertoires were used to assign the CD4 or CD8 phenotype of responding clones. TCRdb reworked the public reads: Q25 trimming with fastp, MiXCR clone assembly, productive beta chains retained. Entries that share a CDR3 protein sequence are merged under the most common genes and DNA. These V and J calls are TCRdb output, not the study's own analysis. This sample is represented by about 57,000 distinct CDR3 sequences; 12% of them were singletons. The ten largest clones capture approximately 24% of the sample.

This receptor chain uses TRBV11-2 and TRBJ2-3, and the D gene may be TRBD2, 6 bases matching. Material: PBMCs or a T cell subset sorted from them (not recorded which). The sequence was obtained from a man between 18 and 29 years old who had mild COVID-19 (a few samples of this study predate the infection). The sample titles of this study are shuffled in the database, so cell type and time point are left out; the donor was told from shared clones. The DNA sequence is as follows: TGTGCCAGCAGCTTCACGGGGGCAGATACGCAGTATTTT. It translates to CASSFTGADTQYF.